This is a list of T cell receptor beta chains from one sample in a study of T cell changes during pregnancy in multiple sclerosis. Repertoires were generated with immunoSEQ multiplex PCR, while TCRdb's copy carries only in-frame clones and drops some. The top ten clones hold roughly 7.4% of a sample with 20,000 to 25,000 clones, 85% to 95% of them seen once. The sequenced sample was CD8+ T cells from peripheral blood mononuclear cells, obtained in the third trimester of pregnancy. All receptors derive from a female donor with multiple sclerosis, enrolled in a pregnancy study. Each CDR3 is given with its conserved first and last residue. The D gene is left open where the match is weak. The size entry is marked missing in some rows and otherwise reads once, few, many or a size class.

abundance,d_gene,j_gene,v_gene,CDR3nt,CDR3aa
once,TRBD2,TRBJ2-3,TRBV10-3,TGTGCCATAGGGACTAGCGGGAGGGACGATACGCAGTATTTT,CAIGTSGRDDTQYF
.,.,TRBJ2-7,TRBV4-3,TGCGCCAGCAGCCCCCTTAGAAATACCTACGAGCAGTACTTC,CASSPLRNTYEQYF
medium-sized,.,TRBJ2-5,TRBV7-6,TGTGCCAGCAGCTTGACAGGCCAGACCCAGTACTTC,CASSLTGQTQYF
.,.,TRBJ1-5,TRBV7-8,TGTGCCAGCAGCTTAGAGAGTGGTGCCCTCAATCAGCCCCAGCATTTT,CASSLESGALNQPQHF
.,.,TRBJ2-7,TRBV7-9,TGTGCCAGCAGCTTAAGGGAGATGCCCTACGAGCAGTACTTC,CASSLREMPYEQYF
.,TRBD1,TRBJ2-2,TRBV7-3,TGTGCCAGCAGCTTCGGGACAGCGAACACCGGGGAGCTGTTTTTT,CASSFGTANTGELFF
.,TRBD2,TRBJ2-1,TRBV4-1,TGCGCCAGCAGCCAAGAAGCGGGAGTGGATGAGCAGTTCTTC,CASSQEAGVDEQFF
once,TRBD2,TRBJ2-7,TRBV10-3,TGTGCCATCAGTGAAATTTCGCGCCTAGCGGGTTACGAGCAGTACTTC,CAISEISRLAGYEQYF
.,.,TRBJ1-6,TRBV7-6,TGTGCCAGCAGCTTGGAGGGAAACTCACCCCTCCACTTT,CASSLEGNSPLHF
medium-sized,TRBD2,TRBJ2-1,TRBV6-4,TGTGCCAGCAGTACTAGCGGGGGCCACAATGAGCAGTTCTTC,CASSTSGGHNEQFF
.,TRBD1,TRBJ2-1,TRBV4-3,TGCGCCAGCAGCCCCTGGACAGGGAATGAGCAGTTCTTC,CASSPWTGNEQFF
.,TRBD2,TRBJ2-1,TRBV9,TGTGCCAGCAGCGTAACTAGCGGGGCGAACAATGAGCAGTTCTTC,CASSVTSGANNEQFF
once,TRBD2,TRBJ2-7,TRBV28,TGTGCCAGCAGCCATATTAGAATCGGACTAGCGGACTCCTACGAGCAGTACTTC,CASSHIRIGLADSYEQYF
.,.,TRBJ2-1,TRBV5-1,TGCGCCAGCAGCGGACAGGGATATCCTAGCGGGGCCCCTGGTAATGAGCAGTTCTTC,CASSGQGYPSGAPGNEQFF
.,TRBD2,TRBJ2-7,TRBV7-9,TGTGCCAGCAGCTTAGCTAGCGGGAGTTCTTCCTACGAGCAGTACTTC,CASSLASGSSSYEQYF
.,.,TRBJ2-7,TRBV9,TGTGCCAGCAGCGTAGCATATAGGGGTGGGGAGCAGTACTTC,CASSVAYRGGEQYF
.,.,TRBJ2-1,TRBV4-1,TGCGCCAGCAGCTCAGGGGTGTGGGAGCAGTTCTTC,CASSSGVWEQFF
.,.,TRBJ2-1,TRBV4-3,TGCGCCAGCAGCGATGCGACACAGCACAATGAGCAGTTCTTC,CASSDATQHNEQFF
.,.,TRBJ1-6,TRBV19,TGTGCCAGTAGGGCCGGAGTAAGCTCCTATAATTCACCCCTCCACTTT,CASRAGVSSYNSPLHF
.,TRBD2,TRBJ2-7,TRBV6-1,TGTGCCAGCAGTGACGGACTAGCGGACTACGAGCAGTACTTC,CASSDGLADYEQYF
.,TRBD1,TRBJ2-1,TRBV9,TGTGCCAGCAGCGCAAGAACCGGGACAGGCACAGACTACAATGAGCAGTTCTTC,CASSARTGTGTDYNEQFF
.,.,TRBJ1-1,TRBV30,TGTGCCTGGAGTGACCCCCGGGGAGTCACTGAAGCTTTCTTT,CAWSDPRGVTEAFF
.,.,TRBJ2-7,TRBV9,TGTGCCAGCAGCGTATACAGGGACACCGATTACGAGCAGTACTTC,CASSVYRDTDYEQYF
.,.,TRBJ2-7,TRBV7-9,TGTGCCAGCAGCTCCCCTCGGCAGGGCTTACGCGAGCAGTACTTC,CASSSPRQGLREQYF
.,.,TRBJ2-3,TRBV2,TGTGCCAGCAGTTCGGACAACACAGATACGCAGTATTTT,CASSSDNTDTQYF
.,TRBD1,TRBJ2-7,TRBV11-2,TGTGCCAGCAGCTCTGCCGACAGGGGCTACGAGCAGTACTTC,CASSSADRGYEQYF
few,.,TRBJ1-1,TRBV9,TGTGCCAGCAGCGTAGCCCCGAGACAGGCGATGAACACTGAAGCTTTCTTT,CASSVAPRQAMNTEAFF
.,.,TRBJ2-1,TRBV7-6,TGTGCCAGCAGCTCCACACTAGCTGAGGCCTTCGATGAGCAGTTCTTC,CASSSTLAEAFDEQFF
once,TRBD1,TRBJ1-1,TRBV5-1,TGCGCCAGCAGCTTGGAACAGGGGGCTTTGAACACTGAAGCTTTCTTT,CASSLEQGALNTEAFF
.,.,TRBJ1-1,TRBV29-1,TGCAGCGTTTTTCTCGACAGACAAGAAGCTTTCTTT,CSVFLDRQEAFF
.,TRBD1,TRBJ2-7,TRBV27,TGTGCCAGCAGTTTAGCCGGGACAGGGGTTAACGAGCAGTACTTC,CASSLAGTGVNEQYF
.,TRBD1,TRBJ2-3,TRBV2,TGTGCCAGCAGCGCTCCGGGACAGGGAACCACAGATACGCAGTATTTT,CASSAPGQGTTDTQYF
.,TRBD2,TRBJ2-1,TRBV7-2,TGTGCCAGCAGCCGAGGACTAGGGAATGAGCAGTTCTTC,CASSRGLGNEQFF
.,TRBD2,TRBJ2-1,TRBV6-1,TGTGCCAGCAGTCTCACTAGCGGGAGGGCCCGAGAGCAGTTCTTC,CASSLTSGRAREQFF
.,.,TRBJ2-2,TRBV6-6,TGTGCCAGCAACTTTGCGGGCGGGGAGCTGTTTTTT,CASNFAGGELFF
.,.,TRBJ2-7,TRBV7-9,TGTGCCAGCAGCTTAGACGAGACCTACGAGCAGTACTTC,CASSLDETYEQYF
.,.,TRBJ1-4,TRBV5-6,TGTGCCAGCAGCTTTCGGGTAGGAGCTAATGAAAAACTGTTTTTT,CASSFRVGANEKLFF
.,TRBD1,TRBJ1-6,TRBV5-6,TGTGCCAGCAGTTTAGGACAGGGGAATTCACCCCTCCACTTT,CASSLGQGNSPLHF
.,.,TRBJ1-2,TRBV7-9,TGTGCCAGCAGCCAATTGGGGACATCGATCACCTTC,CASSQLGTSITF
.,TRBD2,TRBJ2-1,TRBV19,TGTGCCAGCACTAGCGGGGCCTACAATGAGCAGTTCTTC,CASTSGAYNEQFF
.,TRBD2,TRBJ2-3,TRBV28,TGTGCCAGCAGTTTAGGGGGACTAGATGTAGATACGCAGTATTTT,CASSLGGLDVDTQYF
.,.,TRBJ1-2,TRBV20-1,TGCAGTGCTAGAGATCATCTAGGCTACACCTTC,CSARDHLGYTF
.,.,TRBJ2-1,TRBV27,TGTGCCAGCAGTTTCCCCTACCATGAGCAGTTCTTC,CASSFPYHEQFF
.,TRBD1,TRBJ1-2,TRBV6-5,TGTGCCAGCAGCTTTGACAGGGACGGGTATGGCTACACCTTC,CASSFDRDGYGYTF
.,TRBD1,TRBJ2-2,TRBV4-1,TGCGCCAGCAGCCTCCTCGGGACAGCTAGGGGGGAGCTGTTTTTT,CASSLLGTARGELFF
once,TRBD1,TRBJ1-5,TRBV27,TGTGCCAGCAGTTTGACAGGGATCAATCAGCCCCAGCATTTT,CASSLTGINQPQHF
.,TRBD1,TRBJ2-1,TRBV25-1,TGTGCCAGCAGTGAGACAGGGGGGTCCTACAATGAGCAGTTCTTC,CASSETGGSYNEQFF
.,.,TRBJ1-6,TRBV5-4,TGTGCCAGCAGCTTGGTGAGTTCACCCCTCCACTTT,CASSLVSSPLHF
.,.,TRBJ2-3,TRBV7-9,TGTGCCAGCAGCTCTTCGGGAGATACGCAGTATTTT,CASSSSGDTQYF
.,.,TRBJ1-1,TRBV7-8,TGTGCCAGCAGCCGTGGGGCGACTGAAGCTTTCTTT,CASSRGATEAFF
.,.,TRBJ2-6,TRBV15,TGTGCCACCAGCAGACCTCAGATCTCTGGGGCCAACGTCCTGACTTTC,CATSRPQISGANVLTF
.,TRBD1,TRBJ1-1,TRBV9,TGTGCCAGCACCCCAGGGGGTACTGAAGCTTTCTTT,CASTPGGTEAFF